Listed here are 19 T cell receptor beta chains from one sample, sequenced in a study of OX40 agonist ivuxolimab in advanced cancers. Libraries were prepared by immunoSEQ multiplex PCR; TCRdb keeps only in-frame clonotypes and omits some of them. The sample has nearly 80,000 clones, approximately 91% seen once; the top ten hold roughly 7.4%. The source was CD4+ or CD8+ T cells sorted from blood, collected in a trial of the OX40 agonist ivuxolimab. These receptors were collected from an adult with an advanced solid tumor such as melanoma, head and neck, liver or kidney cancer.

The gene calls are TRBV5-1 and TRBJ2-3; a weak D match, TRBD2 (5 bases). V dropped 1 base and J dropped 0 bases, with 9 bases sitting between them. The CDR3 sequence is 15 residues long. The germline CDR1 and CDR2 sequences are SGHRS and YFSETQ. The CDR3 sequence is CASSLFRGSTDTQYF. The CDR3 nucleotides are TGCGCCAGCAGCTTGTTCCGCGGGAGCACAGATACGCAGTATTTT. Together with reference TRBV5-1 and TRBJ2-3, the CDR3 gives the full variable domain: KAGVTQTPRYLIKTRGQQVTLSCSPISGHRSVSWYQQTPGQGLQFLFEYFSETQRNKGNFPGRFSGRQFSNSRSEMNVSTLELGDSALYLCASSLFRGSTDTQYFGPGTRLTVL.

The V and J genes are TRBV6-6 and TRBJ2-5; D is uncertain. The germline V gene encodes CDR1 MNHNY and CDR2 SVGAGI (reference sequence). Trimming took off 5 bases at V and 1 base at J, with 8 bases between the two ends. This CDR3 region has 13 residues. CDR3 DNA sequence: TGTGCCAGCAGTCCCCGGCCCCAAGAGACCCAGTACTTC. It is translated as CASSPRPQETQYF.

The CDR3 nucleotides are TGTGCCAGCAGCTTGGATGCTAGCGGGAGCTTCGAGCAGTTCTTC. This sequence encodes CASSLDASGSFEQFF. The J gene is TRBJ2-1, the V gene TRBV5-5; 10 bases are shared with TRBD2. The CDR3 loop spans 15 amino acids. J lost 10 bases, V lost 0 bases, and 7 bases had no gene match. The germline CDR1 and CDR2 sequences are SGHKS and YYEKEE (reference sequence). Complete variable domain (other parts from reference TRBV5-5 and TRBJ2-1): DAGVTQSPTHLIKTRGQQVTLRCSPISGHKSVSWYQQVLGQGPQFIFQYYEKEERGRGNFPDRFSARQFPNYSSELNVNALLLGDSALYLCASSLDASGSFEQFFGPGTRLTVL.

The genes are TRBV7-2 and TRBJ2-3; 8 bases map to TRBD2. V lost 8 bases to trimming and J lost 4 bases; unmatched junction nucleotides: 11. The CDR3 covers 15 residues. Looked up from germline, CDR1 is SGHTA and CDR2 is FQGNSA. The CDR3 sequence is CASALGLAGADTQYF. The CDR3 DNA follows: TGTGCCAGCGCCCTGGGGCTAGCGGGCGCAGATACGCAGTATTTT.

Comment on this clone: The sample carries other DNA sequences with the same CDR3. The rearrangement joins TRBV6-1 to TRBJ2-5; TRBD1 aligns across 7 bases. Germline values: CDR1 MNHNS, CDR2 SASEGT. V was pared by 4 bases and J by 4 bases, with 3 bases of the junction left unmatched. This CDR3 spans 13 amino acids. The CDR3 coding sequence is TGTGCCAGCAGTGTAACAGGGGCAGAGACCCAGTACTTC. It is translated as CASSVTGAETQYF.

The chain combines TRBV19 with TRBJ2-2, with D tentatively TRBD2 (6 bases). The V end lost 3 bases, the J end lost 4 bases, and 12 bases lay between the germline ends. The CDR3 is made up of 15 amino acids. From germline, CDR1 is LNHDA and CDR2 SQIVND (reference sequence). CDR3 nucleotides: TGTGCCAGTAGTATTCTCGGGAGCCTCACCGGGGAGCTGTTTTTT. The encoded protein is CASSILGSLTGELFF. Drawing the rest from reference TRBV19 and TRBJ2-2, the complete variable domain is DGGITQSPKYLFRKEGQNVTLSCEQNLNHDAMYWYRQDPGQGLRLIYYSQIVNDFQKGDIAEGYSVSREKKESFPLTVTSAQKNPTAFYLCASSILGSLTGELFFGEGSRLTVL.

The chain links TRBV5-5 to TRBJ2-7, with TRBD1 identical over 10 bases. Trimming at V came to 3 bases and at J to 6 bases, leaving 6 bases not matched to a gene. The germline CDR1 and CDR2 sequences are SGHKS and YYEKEE (reference sequence). The CDR3 is 14 amino acids. CDR3: CASSWMTGGFEQYF. CDR3 bases: TGTGCCAGCAGCTGGATGACAGGGGGCTTCGAGCAGTACTTC.

This chain uses TRBV11-2 with TRBJ2-7, with 11 bases fitting TRBD2. Germline loops: CDR1 SGHAT, CDR2 FQNNGV. V shed 2 bases, J shed 7 bases, and the junction held 4 bases outside the gene matches. The CDR3 extends over 14 amino acids. The CDR3 DNA sequence: TGTGCCAGCAGCTTACGGCTAGCGGGAGGTGAGCAGTACTTC. It is translated as CASSLRLAGGEQYF.

The chain joins TRBV28 to TRBJ1-2; 8 nucleotides agree with TRBD1. Germline loops: CDR1 MDHEN, CDR2 SYDVKM. The CDR3 totals 14 residues. J lost 6 bases, V lost 6 bases, and 9 bases had no gene match. The CDR3 spells CASSLPDRADGYTF. In DNA, the CDR3 is TGTGCCAGCAGCTTGCCGGACAGGGCGGATGGCTACACCTTC.

This rearrangement joins TRBV5-6 to TRBJ2-5; D gene unclear. The J call is doubtful: the DNA matches TRBJ2-7 better. The germline V gene has CDR1 SGHDT and CDR2 YYEEEE. The CDR3 spans 14 residues. The CDR3, as DNA: TGTGCCAGCAGCCCCGACAAGACCCCCTACGAGCAGTACTTC. Translating it yields CASSPDKTPYEQYF.

The chain employs TRBV5-1 and TRBJ2-7, with D hard to call. The CDR3 totals 12 residues. Trimming stripped 0 bases from V and 6 bases from J, with 7 bases between. Germline values: CDR1 SGHRS, CDR2 YFSETQ. DNA for the CDR3: TGCGCCAGCAGCTTGGATCGGTTCGAGCAGTACTTC. It translates to CASSLDRFEQYF. Full variable domain (outside the CDR3, taken from reference TRBV5-1 and TRBJ2-7): KAGVTQTPRYLIKTRGQQVTLSCSPISGHRSVSWYQQTPGQGLQFLFEYFSETQRNKGNFPGRFSGRQFSNSRSEMNVSTLELGDSALYLCASSLDRFEQYFGPGTRLTVT.

The rearrangement joins TRBV5-6 to TRBJ1-5; 10 nucleotides match TRBD1. The CDR3 has 16 residues. Germline trimming cut 2 bases from V and 7 bases from J; bases unmatched to any gene: 9. Germline CDR1 SGHDT, CDR2 YYEEEE. CDR3 amino acids: CASSFRGQGKKQPQHF. The CDR3 coding sequence is TGTGCCAGCAGCTTTCGGGGACAGGGGAAAAAACAGCCCCAGCATTTT.

The J gene is TRBJ2-6, the V gene TRBV30; possibly TRBD1 for D (6 bases). The V end lost 0 bases, the J end lost 2 bases, and 17 bases lay between the germline ends. CDR1 and CDR2 (germline): GTSNPN, SVGIG (reference sequence). CDR3 length equals 18 residues. CDR3 in amino acids: CAWSVGDRPLTGANVLTF. CDR3 DNA: TGTGCCTGGAGTGTAGGAGACAGGCCCCTCACTGGGGCCAACGTCCTGACTTTC.

The genes are TRBV7-6 and TRBJ2-3; possibly TRBD1 or TRBD2 for D (5 bases each). The CDR3 runs to 15 residues. Germline CDR1 and CDR2: SGHVS and FNYEAQ. Trimming took off 4 bases at V and 1 base at J, with 12 bases between the two ends. DNA for the CDR3: TGTGCCAGCAGCTCCGGGACGGACCGCACAGATACGCAGTATTTT. Residues: CASSSGTDRTDTQYF.

The chain recombines TRBV7-9 with TRBJ2-7; 8 positions match TRBD1. CDR3 length: 15 residues. Germline V gene data show CDR1 as SEHNR and CDR2 as FQNEAQ (reference sequence). The V and J ends lost 5 bases and 4 bases, in that order; junction bases with no gene match: 10. The CDR3 sequence is CASSTGQGGRYEQYF. DNA for the CDR3: TGTGCCAGCAGCACTGGACAGGGTGGGCGGTACGAGCAGTACTTC.

This chain links TRBV14 with TRBJ2-1; 7 bases fit TRBD1. In germline, CDR1 is SGHDN, CDR2 FVKESK. CDR3 length: 16 residues. The trim removed 6 bases at V and 2 bases at J, leaving 10 bases unmatched. This CDR3 is CASSSLRDSPYNEQFF. The CDR3, as DNA: TGTGCCAGCAGTTCTCTCCGGGACAGTCCCTACAATGAGCAGTTCTTC. The entire variable domain, with the rest obtained from reference TRBV14 and TRBJ2-1, is as follows: EAGVTQFPSHSVIEKGQTVTLRCDPISGHDNLYWYRRVMGKEIKFLLHFVKESKQDESGMPNNRFLAERTGGTYSTLKVQPAELEDSGVYFCASSSLRDSPYNEQFFGPGTRLTVL.

This chain joins TRBV28 and TRBJ2-3; TRBD2 matches 8 bases. CDR3 length equals 14 residues. V was clipped by 10 bases and J by 10 bases; unmatched bases: 16. Germline loops: CDR1 MDHEN, CDR2 SYDVKM. The CDR3 here is CATISGIGFVAQYF. The CDR3 DNA reads TGTGCCACAATTAGCGGGATCGGTTTCGTTGCGCAGTATTTT.

The J gene is TRBJ2-1, the V gene TRBV10-1; tentative D call: TRBD2 (6 bases). V was cut by 3 bases and J by 6 bases, with 12 bases left in between. Germline V gene sequence: CDR1 WNHNN, CDR2 SYGVQD (reference sequence). The CDR3 extends over 14 amino acids. CDR3 coding DNA: TGCGCCAGCAGTGATATGGTCGGGGGCAATGAGCAGTTCTTC. This encodes CASSDMVGGNEQFF.

The CDR3 DNA reads as TGTGCCAGTAGCAAGACAGGGAACACTGAAGCTTTCTTT. This translates into CASSKTGNTEAFF. The chain couples TRBV19 to TRBJ1-1; tentatively, D is TRBD1 (6 bases). From germline, CDR1 is LNHDA and CDR2 SQIVND (reference sequence). Deletions cut 6 bases from V and 1 base from J, with 9 bases between. The CDR3 spans 13 residues. Full variable domain (missing parts from reference TRBV19 and TRBJ1-1): DGGITQSPKYLFRKEGQNVTLSCEQNLNHDAMYWYRQDPGQGLRLIYYSQIVNDFQKGDIAEGYSVSREKKESFPLTVTSAQKNPTAFYLCASSKTGNTEAFFGQGTRLTVV.